The 7 T cell receptor beta chains in this list originate from one sample, sequenced in a study of blood T cell repertoires in COVID-19. Profiled with immunoSEQ multiplex PCR; TCRdb holds only in-frame clones, not every one. Among around 100,000 clones listed, 75% to 95% were seen once. What was sequenced was peripheral blood. The source of these receptors is a man between 50 and 59 years old with acute or convalescent COVID-19.

The gene calls are TRBV6-5 and TRBJ1-2; TRBD1 matches at 7 bases. CDR1 is MNHEY and CDR2 is SVGAGI in the germline V gene. The CDR3 is made up of 13 amino acids. Unmatched junction bases numbered 12, after V lost 11 bases and J lost 6 bases. The CDR3 loop reads CAGRRGRDDGYTF. CDR3 DNA: TGTGCCGGCCGTAGGGGGCGCGACGATGGCTACACCTTC.

This clone showed up just once. The chain uses TRBV30 and TRBJ1-1, with a possible D match to TRBD1 (5 bases). The CDR3 is 11 residues long. Per germline, CDR1 GTSNPN and CDR2 SVGIG (reference sequence). The DNA for the CDR3 is TGTGCAGCGGCGGGGCCGTTAGAAGCTTTCTTT. Its translation: CAAAGPLEAFF.

This rearrangement joins TRBV18 to TRBJ1-2; D is possibly TRBD1 (6 bases). Trimming stripped 3 bases from V and 4 bases from J, with 15 bases between. Germline lookup yields CDR1 KGHSH and CDR2 LQKENI. CDR3 length: 15 residues. CDR3 bases: TGTGCCAGCTCACCCTCTGGACAGCCCAGCTATGGCTACACCTTC. It specifies CASSPSGQPSYGYTF.

The chain's CDR3 is CASSFTPGLGYNEQFF. In nucleotides, the CDR3 is TGTGCCAGCAGCTTCACTCCGGGACTAGGCTACAATGAGCAGTTCTTC. J is TRBJ2-1 and V is TRBV11-1, with 8 bases lining up with TRBD2. V gave up 3 bases and J gave up 3 bases; unmatched junction bases: 7. The CDR3 contains 16 residues. CDR1 SGHAT and CDR2 FQDESV come from the germline V gene (reference sequence).

This chain uses TRBV7-9 with TRBJ1-2; a weak D match, TRBD1 (5 bases). Trimming took off 3 bases at V and 10 bases at J, with 9 bases between the two ends. This CDR3 has 11 residues. Germline V gives CDR1 SEHNR, CDR2 FQNEAQ (reference sequence). The CDR3 DNA reads as TGTGCCAGCAGCTTTGGGGGGGACTACACCTTC. This codes for CASSFGGDYTF.

The V and J genes are TRBV4-1 and TRBJ1-3; D is unclear. CDR3 length: 14 residues. The V end was cut by 4 bases, the J end by 5 bases, with 12 bases between. The germline CDR1 and CDR2 sequences are MGHRA and YSYEKL. CDR3 DNA sequence: TGCGCCAGCAGCCGCGCGGGTTATAGAAACACCATATATTTT. It yields the protein CASSRAGYRNTIYF.

The chain carries TRBV29-1 and TRBJ2-3; 8 nucleotides match TRBD2. The CDR3 runs 15 residues. J gave up 2 bases and V 1 base, and 5 bases lay outside the gene matches. The germline CDR1 and CDR2 sequences are SQVTM and ANQGSEA. The CDR3 is CSVEVSGITTDTQYF. The CDR3 DNA follows: TGCAGCGTTGAAGTTAGCGGGATCACCACAGATACGCAGTATTTT.